This TCR beta chain originates from a study of graft-versus-host responses after intestinal transplantation. Study overall: Recipients had transplants, and these were multivisceral, liver-intestinal, or isolated intestinal.

Using immunoSEQ multiplex PCR, the repertoire was profiled, and TCRdb retains in-frame clones only, with some absent. The sample comprises tens of thousands of clones, 80% to 90% of which are singletons, and 0.5% to 0.8% rests with the top ten. As to this clone: Antigen unknown.

J gave up 1 base and V 3 bases, and 3 bases lay outside the gene matches. Germline V gives CDR1 SGHAT, CDR2 FQNNGV. The CDR3 sequence is 15 residues long. The clonotype originates from a human donor who was the organ donor for an intestinal transplant. The J gene is TRBJ2-1, the V gene TRBV11-2; 7 nucleotides line up with TRBD2. The starting material was unstimulated CD4+ T cells sorted from spleen or lymph node cells, obtained before transplant. The CDR3 coding sequence is TGTGCCAGCAGCTTCCGACTAGCTTCCTACAATGAGCAGTTCTTC. It is translated as CASSFRLASYNEQFF.